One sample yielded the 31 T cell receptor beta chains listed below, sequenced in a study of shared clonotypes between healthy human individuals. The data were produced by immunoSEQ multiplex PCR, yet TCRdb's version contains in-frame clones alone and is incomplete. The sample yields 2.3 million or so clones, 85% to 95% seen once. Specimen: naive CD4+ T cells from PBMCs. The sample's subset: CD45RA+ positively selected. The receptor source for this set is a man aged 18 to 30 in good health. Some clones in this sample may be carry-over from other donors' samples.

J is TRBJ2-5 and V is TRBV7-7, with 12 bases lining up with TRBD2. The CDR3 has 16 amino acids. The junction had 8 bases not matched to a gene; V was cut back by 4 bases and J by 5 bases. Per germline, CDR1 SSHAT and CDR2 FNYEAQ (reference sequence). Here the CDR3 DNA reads TGTGCCAGCAGCTCCCAAGGGCTAGCGGGGGGGGAGACCCAGTACTTC. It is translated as CASSSQGLAGGETQYF.

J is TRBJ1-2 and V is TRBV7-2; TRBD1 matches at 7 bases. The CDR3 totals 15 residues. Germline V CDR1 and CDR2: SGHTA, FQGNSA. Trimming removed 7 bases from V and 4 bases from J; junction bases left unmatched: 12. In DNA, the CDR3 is TGTGCCAGCACCCCTGCAGGGGGGAACTTCTATGGCTACACCTTC. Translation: CASTPAGGNFYGYTF.

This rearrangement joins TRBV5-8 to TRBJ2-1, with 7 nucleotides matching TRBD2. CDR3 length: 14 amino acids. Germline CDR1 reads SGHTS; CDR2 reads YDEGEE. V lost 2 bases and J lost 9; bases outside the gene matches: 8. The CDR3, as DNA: TGTGCCAGCAGCTTCGGGCTAGCGGTGGGTGAGCAGTTCTTC. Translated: CASSFGLAVGEQFF.

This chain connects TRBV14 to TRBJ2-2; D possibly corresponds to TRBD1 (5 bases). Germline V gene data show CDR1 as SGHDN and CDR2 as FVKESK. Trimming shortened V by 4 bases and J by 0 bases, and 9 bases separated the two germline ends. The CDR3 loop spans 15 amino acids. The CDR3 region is CASSPMDTNTGELFF. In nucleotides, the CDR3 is TGTGCCAGCAGCCCCATGGACACGAACACCGGGGAGCTGTTTTTT.

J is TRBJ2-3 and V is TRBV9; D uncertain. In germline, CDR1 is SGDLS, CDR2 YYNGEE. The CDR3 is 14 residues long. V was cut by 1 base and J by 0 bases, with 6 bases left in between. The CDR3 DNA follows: TGTGCCAGCAGCGTACAGCCTAGCACAGATACGCAGTATTTT. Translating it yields CASSVQPSTDTQYF.

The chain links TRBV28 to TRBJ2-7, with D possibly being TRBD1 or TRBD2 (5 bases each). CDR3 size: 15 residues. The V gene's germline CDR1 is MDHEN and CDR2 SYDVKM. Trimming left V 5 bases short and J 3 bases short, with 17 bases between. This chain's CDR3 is CASSKTGTLDYEQYF. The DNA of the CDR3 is TGTGCCAGCAGTAAAACCGGGACGCTTGACTACGAGCAGTACTTC.

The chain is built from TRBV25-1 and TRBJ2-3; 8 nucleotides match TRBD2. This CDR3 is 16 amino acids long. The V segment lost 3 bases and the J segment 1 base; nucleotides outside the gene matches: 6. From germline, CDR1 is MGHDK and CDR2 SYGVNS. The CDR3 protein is CASSDPGRAGTDTQYF. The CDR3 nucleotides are TGTGCCAGCAGTGACCCCGGGAGGGCCGGCACAGATACGCAGTATTTT. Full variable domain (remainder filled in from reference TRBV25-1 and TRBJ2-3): EADIYQTPRYLVIGTGKKITLECSQTMGHDKMYWYQQDPGMELHLIHYSYGVNSTEKGDLSSESTVSRIRTEHFPLTLESARPSHTSQYLCASSDPGRAGTDTQYFGPGTRLTVL.

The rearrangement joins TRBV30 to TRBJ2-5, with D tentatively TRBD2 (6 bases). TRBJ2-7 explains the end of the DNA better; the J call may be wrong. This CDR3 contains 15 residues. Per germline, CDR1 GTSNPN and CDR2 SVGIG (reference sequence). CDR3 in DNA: TGTGCCTGGAGTGTAGGCCTAGCGCCGACCTACGAGCAGTACTTC. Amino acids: CAWSVGLAPTYEQYF.

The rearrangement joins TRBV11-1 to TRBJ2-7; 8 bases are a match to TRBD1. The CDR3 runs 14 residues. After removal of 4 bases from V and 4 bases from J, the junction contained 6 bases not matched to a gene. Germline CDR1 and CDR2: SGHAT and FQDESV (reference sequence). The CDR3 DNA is TGTGCCAGCAGCTCCCGACAGGGGATGTACGAGCAGTACTTC. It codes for CASSSRQGMYEQYF.

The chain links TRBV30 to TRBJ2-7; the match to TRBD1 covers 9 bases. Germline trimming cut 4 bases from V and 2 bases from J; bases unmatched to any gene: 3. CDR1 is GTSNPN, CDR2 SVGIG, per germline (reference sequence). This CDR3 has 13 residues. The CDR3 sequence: CAWTGTGTYEQYF. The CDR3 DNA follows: TGTGCCTGGACCGGGACAGGGACCTACGAGCAGTACTTC.

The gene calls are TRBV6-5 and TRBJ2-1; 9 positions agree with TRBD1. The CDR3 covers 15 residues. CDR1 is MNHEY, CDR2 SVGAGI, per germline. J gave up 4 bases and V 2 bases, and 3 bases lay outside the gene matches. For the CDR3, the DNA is TGTGCCAGCAGTTACGGGGACAGGGTTTACAATGAGCAGTTCTTC. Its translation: CASSYGDRVYNEQFF.

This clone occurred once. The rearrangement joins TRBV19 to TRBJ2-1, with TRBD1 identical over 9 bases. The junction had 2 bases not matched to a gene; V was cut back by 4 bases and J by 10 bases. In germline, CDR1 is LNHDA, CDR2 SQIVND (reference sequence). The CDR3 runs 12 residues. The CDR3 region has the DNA TGTGCCAGTAGTAGGACAGGGGTCGAGCAGTTCTTC. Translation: CASSRTGVEQFF.

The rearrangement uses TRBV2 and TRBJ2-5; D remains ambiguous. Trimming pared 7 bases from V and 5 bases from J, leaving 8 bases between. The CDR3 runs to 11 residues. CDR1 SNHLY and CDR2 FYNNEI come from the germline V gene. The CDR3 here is CASTRWETQYF. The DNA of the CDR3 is TGTGCCAGCACCCGGTGGGAGACCCAGTACTTC.

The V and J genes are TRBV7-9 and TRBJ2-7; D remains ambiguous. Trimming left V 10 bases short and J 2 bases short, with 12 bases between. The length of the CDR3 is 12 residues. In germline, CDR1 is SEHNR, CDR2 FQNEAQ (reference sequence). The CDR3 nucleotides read TGTGCCACAAATTATGGACCCTACGAGCAGTACTTC. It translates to CATNYGPYEQYF.

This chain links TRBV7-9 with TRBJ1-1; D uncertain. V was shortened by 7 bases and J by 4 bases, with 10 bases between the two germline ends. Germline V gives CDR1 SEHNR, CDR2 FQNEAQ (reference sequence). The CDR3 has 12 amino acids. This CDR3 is CASTRFGTEAFF. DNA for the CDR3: TGTGCCAGCACCCGATTTGGCACTGAAGCTTTCTTT.

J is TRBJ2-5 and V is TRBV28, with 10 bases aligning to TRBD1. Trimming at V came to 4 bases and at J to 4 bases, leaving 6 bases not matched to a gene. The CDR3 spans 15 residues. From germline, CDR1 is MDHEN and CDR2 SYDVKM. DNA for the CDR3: TGTGCCAGCAGTTCGTCGACAGGGGGCGCAGAGACCCAGTACTTC. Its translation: CASSSSTGGAETQYF.

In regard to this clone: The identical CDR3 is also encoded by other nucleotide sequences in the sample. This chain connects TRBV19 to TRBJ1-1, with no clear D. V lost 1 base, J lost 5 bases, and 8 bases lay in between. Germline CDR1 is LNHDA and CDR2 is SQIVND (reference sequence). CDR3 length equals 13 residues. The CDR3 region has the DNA TGTGCCAGTAGTATAGTAGGAGGGACTGAAGCTTTCTTT. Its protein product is CASSIVGGTEAFF.

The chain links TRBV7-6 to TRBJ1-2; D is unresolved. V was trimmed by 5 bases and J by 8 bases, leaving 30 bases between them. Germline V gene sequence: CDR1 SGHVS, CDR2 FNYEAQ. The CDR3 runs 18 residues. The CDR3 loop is CASSPPGGSPGSLYGYTF. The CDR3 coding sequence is TGTGCCAGCAGCCCACCCGGTGGGTCCCCGGGTTCGCTATACGGCTACACCTTC. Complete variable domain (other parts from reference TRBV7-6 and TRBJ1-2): GAGVSQSPRYKVTKRGQDVALRCDPISGHVSLYWYRQALGQGPEFLTYFNYEAQQDKSGLPNDRFSAERPEGSISTLTIQRTEQRDSAMYRCASSPPGGSPGSLYGYTFGSGTRLTVV.

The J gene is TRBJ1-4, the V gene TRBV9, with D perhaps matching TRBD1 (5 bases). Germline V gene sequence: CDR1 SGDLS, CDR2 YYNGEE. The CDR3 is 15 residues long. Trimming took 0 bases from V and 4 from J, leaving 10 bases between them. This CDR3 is CASSVAGGYNEKLFF. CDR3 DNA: TGTGCCAGCAGCGTAGCTGGGGGTTATAATGAAAAACTGTTTTTT.

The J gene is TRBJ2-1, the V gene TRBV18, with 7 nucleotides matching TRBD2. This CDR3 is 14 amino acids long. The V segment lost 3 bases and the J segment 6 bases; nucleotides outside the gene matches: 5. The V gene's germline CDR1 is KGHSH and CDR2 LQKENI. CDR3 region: CASSPGTTSNEQFF. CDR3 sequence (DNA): TGTGCCAGCTCACCCGGGACTACGTCCAATGAGCAGTTCTTC.

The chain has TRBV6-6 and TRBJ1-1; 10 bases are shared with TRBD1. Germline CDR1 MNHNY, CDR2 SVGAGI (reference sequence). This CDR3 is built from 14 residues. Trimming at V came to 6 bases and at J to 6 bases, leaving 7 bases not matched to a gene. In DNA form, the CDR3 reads TGTGCCAGCAGGGACAGGGGGAGAGAGGCTGAAGCTTTCTTT. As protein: CASRDRGREAEAFF.

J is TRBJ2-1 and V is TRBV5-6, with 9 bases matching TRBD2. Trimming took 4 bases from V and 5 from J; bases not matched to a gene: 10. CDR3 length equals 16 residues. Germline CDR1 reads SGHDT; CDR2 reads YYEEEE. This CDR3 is CASSPVGGRADNEQFF. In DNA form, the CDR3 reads TGTGCCAGCAGCCCGGTCGGCGGGAGGGCCGACAATGAGCAGTTCTTC.

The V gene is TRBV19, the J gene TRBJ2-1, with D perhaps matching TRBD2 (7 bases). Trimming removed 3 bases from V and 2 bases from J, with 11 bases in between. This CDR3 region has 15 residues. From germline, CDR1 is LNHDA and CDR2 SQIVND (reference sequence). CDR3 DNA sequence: TGTGCCAGTAGTATTTCGGGGGGCGCCTACAATGAGCAGTTCTTC. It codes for CASSISGGAYNEQFF.

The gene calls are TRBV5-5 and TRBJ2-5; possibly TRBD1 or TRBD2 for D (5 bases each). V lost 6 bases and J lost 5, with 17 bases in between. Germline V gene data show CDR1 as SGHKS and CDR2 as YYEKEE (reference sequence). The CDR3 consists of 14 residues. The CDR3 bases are TGTGCCAGCAACCAGGGACGACCAGGGGAGACCCAGTACTTC. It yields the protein CASNQGRPGETQYF. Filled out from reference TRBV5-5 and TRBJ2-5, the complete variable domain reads DAGVTQSPTHLIKTRGQQVTLRCSPISGHKSVSWYQQVLGQGPQFIFQYYEKEERGRGNFPDRFSARQFPNYSSELNVNALLLGDSALYLCASNQGRPGETQYFGPGTRLLVL.

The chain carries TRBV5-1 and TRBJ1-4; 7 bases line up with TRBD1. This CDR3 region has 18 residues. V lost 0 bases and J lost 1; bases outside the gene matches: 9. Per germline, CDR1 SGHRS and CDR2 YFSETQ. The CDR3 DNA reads TGCGCCAGCAGCTTGGGAGGGGGCGGAGGACTAACTAATGAAAAACTGTTTTTT. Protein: CASSLGGGGGLTNEKLFF.

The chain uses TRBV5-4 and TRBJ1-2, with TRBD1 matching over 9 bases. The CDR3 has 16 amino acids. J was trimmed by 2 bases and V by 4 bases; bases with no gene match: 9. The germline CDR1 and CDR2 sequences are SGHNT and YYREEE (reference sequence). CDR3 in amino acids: CASSLPGTGQNYGYTF. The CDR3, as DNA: TGTGCCAGCAGCCTCCCGGGGACAGGGCAGAACTATGGCTACACCTTC.

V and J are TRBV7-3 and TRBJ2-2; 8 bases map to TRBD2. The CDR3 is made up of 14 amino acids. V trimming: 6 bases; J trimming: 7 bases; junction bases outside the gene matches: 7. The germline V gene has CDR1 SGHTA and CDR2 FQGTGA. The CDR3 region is CASSIGLAGGELFF. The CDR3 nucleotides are TGTGCCAGCAGTATCGGACTAGCAGGCGGGGAGCTGTTTTTT.

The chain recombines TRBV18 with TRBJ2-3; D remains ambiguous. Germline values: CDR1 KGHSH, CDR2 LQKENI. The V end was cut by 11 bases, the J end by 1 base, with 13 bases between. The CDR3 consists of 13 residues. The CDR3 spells CALTQVGTDTQYF. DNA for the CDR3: TGTGCCCTTACGCAGGTGGGCACAGATACGCAGTATTTT.

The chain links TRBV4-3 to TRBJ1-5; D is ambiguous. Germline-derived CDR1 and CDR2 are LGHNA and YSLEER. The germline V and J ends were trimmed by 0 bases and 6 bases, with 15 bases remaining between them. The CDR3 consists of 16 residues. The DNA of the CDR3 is TGCGCCAGCAGCCAAGATCGTGGCCGTTGGGTTCAGCCCCAGCATTTT. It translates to CASSQDRGRWVQPQHF.

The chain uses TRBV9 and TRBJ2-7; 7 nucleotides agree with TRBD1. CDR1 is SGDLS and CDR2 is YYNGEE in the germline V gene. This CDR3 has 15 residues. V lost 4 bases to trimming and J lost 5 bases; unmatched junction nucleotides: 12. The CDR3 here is CASSPNRDSGNEQYF. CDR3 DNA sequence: TGTGCCAGCAGCCCTAACCGGGACAGCGGCAACGAGCAGTACTTC.

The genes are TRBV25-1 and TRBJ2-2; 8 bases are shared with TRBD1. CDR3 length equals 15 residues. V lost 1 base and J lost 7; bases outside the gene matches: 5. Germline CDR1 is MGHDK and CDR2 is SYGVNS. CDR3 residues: CASSEFRGPGGELFF. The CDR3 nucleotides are TGTGCCAGCAGTGAATTCAGGGGGCCAGGCGGGGAGCTGTTTTTT.